The sequence of this T cell receptor beta chain was determined in a study of T-cell memory formation after mild COVID-19. TCR alpha and TCR beta cDNA libraries with sample barcodes and UMIs came from 5'RACE using constant-segment primers. TCRdb redid the calling of the 5' RACE reads with MiXCR, one entry per CDR3 protein. The table lists about half a million distinct CDR3 sequences, around a sixth of them singletons. Source material: PBMCs or a T cell subset sorted from them (not recorded which). The receptor was isolated from an adult woman who had mild COVID-19 (a few samples of this study predate the infection). Cell type and time point are not known.

The CDR3 loop reads CASSLSSGLAVDTQYF. In DNA form, the CDR3 reads TGTGCCAGCAGCTTGTCATCCGGACTAGCGGTTGATACGCAGTATTTT. The rearrangement joins TRBV5-4 to TRBJ2-3, with TRBD2 matching over 10 bases. J lost 6 bases, V lost 1 base, and 8 bases had no gene match. The CDR3 has 16 amino acids. CDR1 SGHNT and CDR2 YYREEE come from the germline V gene (reference sequence). Complete variable domain (other parts from reference TRBV5-4 and TRBJ2-3): ETGVTQSPTHLIKTRGQQVTLRCSSQSGHNTVSWYQQALGQGPQFIFQYYREEENGRGNFPPRFSGLQFPNYSSELNVNALELDDSALYLCASSLSSGLAVDTQYFGPGTRLTVL.